Here is one TCR beta chain with its context. With random hexamers, reverse transcription was performed on about 0.5 to 1 ug of RNA. TCRdb independently ran MiXCR on the immunoSEQ multiplex PCR reads; one entry per CDR3 protein. Of more than 95,000 distinct CDR3 sequences detected, 85% to 95% appear once; the ten largest clones hold roughly 0.29%. This specimen belongs to a study of CD8 T cells in Susac syndrome. The CDR3 loop spans 15 amino acids. Trimming removed 0 bases from V and 3 bases from J; junction bases left unmatched: 7. Germline V gives CDR1 SQVTM, CDR2 ANQGSEA. Source material: CD8+ T cells from PBMCs. V gene TRBV29-1 combines with J gene TRBJ1-1, with TRBD1 identical over 7 bases. The sequence was collected from a human donor with multiple sclerosis. Written as DNA, the CDR3 is TGCAGCGTTGAAGATCCGGCAGGGGGGTACACTGAAGCTTTCTTT. This encodes CSVEDPAGGYTEAFF.